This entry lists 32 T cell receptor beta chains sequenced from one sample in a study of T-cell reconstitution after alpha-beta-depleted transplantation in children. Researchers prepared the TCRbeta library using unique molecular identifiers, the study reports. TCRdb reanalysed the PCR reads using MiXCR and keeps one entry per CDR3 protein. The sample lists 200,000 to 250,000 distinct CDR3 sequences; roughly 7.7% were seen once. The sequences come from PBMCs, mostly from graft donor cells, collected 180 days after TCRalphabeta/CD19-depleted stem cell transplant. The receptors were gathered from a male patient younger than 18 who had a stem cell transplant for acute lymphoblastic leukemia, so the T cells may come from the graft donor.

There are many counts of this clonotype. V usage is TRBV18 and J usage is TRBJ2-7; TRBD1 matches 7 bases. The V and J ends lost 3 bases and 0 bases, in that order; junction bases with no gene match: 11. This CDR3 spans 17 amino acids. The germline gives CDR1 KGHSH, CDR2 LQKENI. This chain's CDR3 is CASSPYYTGESSYEQYF. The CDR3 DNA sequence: TGTGCCAGCTCACCGTATTACACAGGGGAGAGCTCCTACGAGCAGTACTTC.

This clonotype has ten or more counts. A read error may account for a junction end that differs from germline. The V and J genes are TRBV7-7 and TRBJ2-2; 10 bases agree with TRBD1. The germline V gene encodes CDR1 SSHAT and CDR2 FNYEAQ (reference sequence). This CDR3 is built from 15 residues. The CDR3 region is CASSPWTGGVGELFF. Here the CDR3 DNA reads TGTGCTAGCAGCCCCTGGACAGGGGGGGTCGGGGAGCTGTTTTTT.

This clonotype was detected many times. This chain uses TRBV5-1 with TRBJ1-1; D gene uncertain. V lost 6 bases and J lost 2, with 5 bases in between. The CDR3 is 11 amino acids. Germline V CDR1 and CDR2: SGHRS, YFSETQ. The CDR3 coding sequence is TGCGCCAGCACCCTCAACACTGAAGCTTTCTTT. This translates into CASTLNTEAFF.

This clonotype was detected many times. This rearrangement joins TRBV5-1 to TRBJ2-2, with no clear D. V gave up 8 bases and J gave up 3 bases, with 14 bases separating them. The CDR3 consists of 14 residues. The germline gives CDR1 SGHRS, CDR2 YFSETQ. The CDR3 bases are TGCGCCAGTCTCTGGGTCCCGGACACCGGGGAGCTGTTTTTT. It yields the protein CASLWVPDTGELFF.

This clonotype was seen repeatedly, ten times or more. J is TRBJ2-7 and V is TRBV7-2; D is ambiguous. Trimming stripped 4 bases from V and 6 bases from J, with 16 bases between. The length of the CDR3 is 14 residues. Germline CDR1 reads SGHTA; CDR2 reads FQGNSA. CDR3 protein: CASSYNLGRGEQYF. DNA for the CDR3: TGTGCCAGCAGCTATAATCTCGGCAGAGGCGAGCAGTACTTC.

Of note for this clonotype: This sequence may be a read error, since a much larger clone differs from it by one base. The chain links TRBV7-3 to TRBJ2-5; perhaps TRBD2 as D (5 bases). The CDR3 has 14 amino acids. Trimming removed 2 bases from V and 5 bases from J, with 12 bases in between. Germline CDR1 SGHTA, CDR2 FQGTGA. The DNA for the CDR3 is TGTGCCAGCAGCTTAGGGTCGCGAGGGGAGACCCAGTACTTC. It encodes CASSLGSRGETQYF. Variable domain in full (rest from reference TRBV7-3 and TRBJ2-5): GAGVSQTPSNKVTEKGKYVELRCDPISGHTALYWYRQSLGQGPEFLIYFQGTGAADDSGLPNDRFFAVRPEGSVSTLKIQRTERGDSAVYLCASSLGSRGETQYFGPGTRLLVL.

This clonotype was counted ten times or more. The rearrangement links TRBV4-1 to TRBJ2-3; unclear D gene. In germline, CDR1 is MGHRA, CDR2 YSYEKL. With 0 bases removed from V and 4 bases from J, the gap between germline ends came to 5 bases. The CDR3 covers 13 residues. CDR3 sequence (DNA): TGCGCCAGCAGCCAAGATCAGCCAGATACGCAGTATTTT. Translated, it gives CASSQDQPDTQYF.

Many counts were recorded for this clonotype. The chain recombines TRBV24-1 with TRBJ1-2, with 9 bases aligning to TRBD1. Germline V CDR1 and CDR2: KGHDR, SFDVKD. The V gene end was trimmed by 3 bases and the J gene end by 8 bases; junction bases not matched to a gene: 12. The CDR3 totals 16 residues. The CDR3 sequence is CATSDPSGTGRFGYTF. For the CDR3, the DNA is TGTGCCACCAGTGATCCGTCCGGGACAGGGAGGTTCGGCTACACCTTC.

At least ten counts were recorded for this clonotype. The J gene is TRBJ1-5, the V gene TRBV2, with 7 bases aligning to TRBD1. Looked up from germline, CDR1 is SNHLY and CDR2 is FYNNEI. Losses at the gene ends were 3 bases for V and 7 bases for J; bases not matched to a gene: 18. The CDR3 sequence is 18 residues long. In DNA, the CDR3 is TGTGCCAGCAGTGAGGGGGTGTTTAGAACAGGGGTCGGACAGCCCCAGCATTTT. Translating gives CASSEGVFRTGVGQPQHF. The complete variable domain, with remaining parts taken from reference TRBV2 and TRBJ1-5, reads EPEVTQTPSHQVTQMGQEVILRCVPISNHLYFYWYRQILGQKVEFLVSFYNNEISEKSEIFDDQFSVERPDGSNFTLKIRSTKLEDSAMYFCASSEGVFRTGVGQPQHFGDGTRLSIL.

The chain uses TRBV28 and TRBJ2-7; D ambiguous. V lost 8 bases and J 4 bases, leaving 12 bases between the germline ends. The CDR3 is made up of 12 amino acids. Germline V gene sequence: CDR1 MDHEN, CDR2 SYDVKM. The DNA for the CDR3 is TGTGCCAGCGGTCGGGTTTCTTACGAGCAGTACTTC. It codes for CASGRVSYEQYF.

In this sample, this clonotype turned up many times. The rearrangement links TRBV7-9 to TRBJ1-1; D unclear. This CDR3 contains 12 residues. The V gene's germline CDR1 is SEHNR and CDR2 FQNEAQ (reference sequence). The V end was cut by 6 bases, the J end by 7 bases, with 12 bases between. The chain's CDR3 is CASRRGRDEAFF. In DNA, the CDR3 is TGTGCCAGCAGACGAGGGAGGGATGAAGCTTTCTTT. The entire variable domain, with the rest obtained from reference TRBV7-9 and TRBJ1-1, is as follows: DTGVSQNPRHKITKRGQNVTFRCDPISEHNRLYWYRQTLGQGPEFLTYFQNEAQLEKSRLLSDRFSAERPKGSFSTLEIQRTEQGDSAMYLCASRRGRDEAFFGQGTRLTVV.

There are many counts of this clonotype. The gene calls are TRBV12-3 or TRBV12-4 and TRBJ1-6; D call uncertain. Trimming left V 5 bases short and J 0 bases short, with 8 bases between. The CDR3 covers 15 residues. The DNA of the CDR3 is TGTGCCAGCAGTGACGGCGGCTCCTATAATTCACCCCTCCACTTT. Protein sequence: CASSDGGSYNSPLHF.

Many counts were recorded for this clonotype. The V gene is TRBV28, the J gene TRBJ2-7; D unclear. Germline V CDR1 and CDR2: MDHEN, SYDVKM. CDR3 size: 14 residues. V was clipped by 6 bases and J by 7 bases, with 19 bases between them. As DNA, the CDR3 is TGTGCCAGCAGCAATACGGGCCAGCTACTTGAGCAGTACTTC. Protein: CASSNTGQLLEQYF.

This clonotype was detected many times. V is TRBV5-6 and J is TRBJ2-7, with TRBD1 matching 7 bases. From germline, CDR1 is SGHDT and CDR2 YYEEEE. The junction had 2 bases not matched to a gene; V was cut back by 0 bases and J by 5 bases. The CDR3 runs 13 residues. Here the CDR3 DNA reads TGTGCCAGCAGCTTGGACAGGGGCAACGAGCAGTACTTC. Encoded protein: CASSLDRGNEQYF.

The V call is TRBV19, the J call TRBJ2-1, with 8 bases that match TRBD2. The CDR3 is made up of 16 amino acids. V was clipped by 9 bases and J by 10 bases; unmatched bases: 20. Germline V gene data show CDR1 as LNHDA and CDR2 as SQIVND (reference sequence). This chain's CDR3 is CASNPGTRGIRGEQFF. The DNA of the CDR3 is TGTGCCAGCAACCCAGGGACTAGAGGGATAAGGGGGGAGCAGTTCTTC.

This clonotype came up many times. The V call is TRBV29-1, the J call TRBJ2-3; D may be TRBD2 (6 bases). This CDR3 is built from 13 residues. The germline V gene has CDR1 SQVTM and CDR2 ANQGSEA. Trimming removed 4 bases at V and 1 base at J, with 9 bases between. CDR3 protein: CSVGVAGTDTQYF. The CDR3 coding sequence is TGCAGCGTTGGGGTAGCGGGCACAGATACGCAGTATTTT.

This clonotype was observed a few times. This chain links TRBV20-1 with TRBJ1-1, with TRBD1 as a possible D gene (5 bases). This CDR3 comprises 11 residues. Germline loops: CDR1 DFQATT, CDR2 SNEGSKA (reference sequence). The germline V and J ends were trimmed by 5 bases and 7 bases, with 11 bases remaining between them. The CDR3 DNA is TGCAGTGCTCCCGGACACGGTGAAGCTTTCTTT. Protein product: CSAPGHGEAFF.

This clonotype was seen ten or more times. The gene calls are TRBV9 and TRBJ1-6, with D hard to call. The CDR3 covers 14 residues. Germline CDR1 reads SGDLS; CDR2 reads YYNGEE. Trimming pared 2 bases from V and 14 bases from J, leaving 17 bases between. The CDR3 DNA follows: TGTGCCAGCAGCGTCTCCCGGGCCCCTGGAACCCTCCACTTT. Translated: CASSVSRAPGTLHF.

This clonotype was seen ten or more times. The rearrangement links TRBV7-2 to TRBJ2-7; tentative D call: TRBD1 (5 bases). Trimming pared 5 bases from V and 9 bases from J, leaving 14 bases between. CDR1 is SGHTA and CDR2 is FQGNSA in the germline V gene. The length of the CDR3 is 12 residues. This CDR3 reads CASSPDLGRQYF. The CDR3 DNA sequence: TGTGCCAGCAGCCCAGACCTGGGGCGGCAGTACTTC.

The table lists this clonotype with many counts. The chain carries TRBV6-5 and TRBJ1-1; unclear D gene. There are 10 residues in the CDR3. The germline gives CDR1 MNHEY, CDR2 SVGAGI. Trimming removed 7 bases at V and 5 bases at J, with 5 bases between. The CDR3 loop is CASIGTEAFF. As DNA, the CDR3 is TGTGCCAGCATAGGGACTGAAGCTTTCTTT.

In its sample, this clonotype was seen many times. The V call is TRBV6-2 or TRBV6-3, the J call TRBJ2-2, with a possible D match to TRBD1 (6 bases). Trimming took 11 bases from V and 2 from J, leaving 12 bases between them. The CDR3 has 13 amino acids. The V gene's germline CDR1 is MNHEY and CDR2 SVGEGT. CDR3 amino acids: CAGTGRNTGELFF. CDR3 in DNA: TGTGCCGGAACAGGGCGAAACACCGGGGAGCTGTTTTTT.

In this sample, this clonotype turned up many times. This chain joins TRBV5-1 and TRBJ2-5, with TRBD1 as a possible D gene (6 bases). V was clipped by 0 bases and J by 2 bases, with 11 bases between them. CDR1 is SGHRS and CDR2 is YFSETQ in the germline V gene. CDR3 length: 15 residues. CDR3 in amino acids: CASSLAARGQETQYF. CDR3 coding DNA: TGCGCCAGCAGCTTGGCCGCCAGGGGTCAAGAGACCCAGTACTTC.

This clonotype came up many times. This CDR3 reads CASSLRQIAGVYEQYF. CDR3 sequence (DNA): TGTGCCAGCAGCCTTCGACAGATAGCGGGTGTTTACGAGCAGTACTTC. The chain recombines TRBV11-2 with TRBJ2-7; 7 bases are shared with TRBD2. The CDR3 totals 16 residues. V shed 5 bases and J 4 bases; nucleotides not matched to a gene: 14. CDR1 SGHAT and CDR2 FQNNGV come from the germline V gene. Complete variable domain (other parts from reference TRBV11-2 and TRBJ2-7): EAGVAQSPRYKIIEKRQSVAFWCNPISGHATLYWYQQILGQGPKLLIQFQNNGVVDDSQLPKDRFSAERLKGVDSTLKIQPAKLEDSAVYLCASSLRQIAGVYEQYFGPGTRLTVT.

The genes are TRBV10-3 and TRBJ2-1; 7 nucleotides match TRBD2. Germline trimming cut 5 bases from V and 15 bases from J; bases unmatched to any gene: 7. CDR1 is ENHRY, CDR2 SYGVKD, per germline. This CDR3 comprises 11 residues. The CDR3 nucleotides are TGTGCCATCAGTCCGGGGGGTGACCCGTTCTTC. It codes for CAISPGGDPFF.

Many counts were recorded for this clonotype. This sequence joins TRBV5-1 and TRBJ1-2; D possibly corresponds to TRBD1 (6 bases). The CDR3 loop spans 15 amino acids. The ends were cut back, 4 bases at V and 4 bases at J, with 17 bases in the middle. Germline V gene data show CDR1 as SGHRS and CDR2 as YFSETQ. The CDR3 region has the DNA TGCGCCAGCAGCGCCGGAACAGGGCCGGGCTATGGCTACACCTTC. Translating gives CASSAGTGPGYGYTF. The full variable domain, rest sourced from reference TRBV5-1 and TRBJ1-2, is KAGVTQTPRYLIKTRGQQVTLSCSPISGHRSVSWYQQTPGQGLQFLFEYFSETQRNKGNFPGRFSGRQFSNSRSEMNVSTLELGDSALYLCASSAGTGPGYGYTFGSGTRLTVV.

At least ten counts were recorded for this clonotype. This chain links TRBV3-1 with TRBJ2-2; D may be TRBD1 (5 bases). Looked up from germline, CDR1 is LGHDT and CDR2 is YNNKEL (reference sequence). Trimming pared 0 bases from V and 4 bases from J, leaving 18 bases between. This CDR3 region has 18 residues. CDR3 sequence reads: CASSQDEKGRESTGELFF. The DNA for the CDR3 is TGTGCCAGCAGCCAAGACGAAAAGGGGCGCGAGAGCACCGGGGAGCTGTTTTTT. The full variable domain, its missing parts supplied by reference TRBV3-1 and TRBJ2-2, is DTAVSQTPKYLVTQMGNDKSIKCEQNLGHDTMYWYKQDSKKFLKIMFSYNNKELIINETVPNRFSPKSPDKAHLNLHINSLELGDSAVYFCASSQDEKGRESTGELFFGEGSRLTVL.

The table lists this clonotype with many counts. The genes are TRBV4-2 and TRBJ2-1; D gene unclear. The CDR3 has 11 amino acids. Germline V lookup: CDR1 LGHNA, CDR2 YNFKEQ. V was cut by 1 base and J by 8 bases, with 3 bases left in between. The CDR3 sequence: CASSQAYEQFF. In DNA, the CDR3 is TGTGCCAGCAGCCAAGCGTATGAGCAGTTCTTC.

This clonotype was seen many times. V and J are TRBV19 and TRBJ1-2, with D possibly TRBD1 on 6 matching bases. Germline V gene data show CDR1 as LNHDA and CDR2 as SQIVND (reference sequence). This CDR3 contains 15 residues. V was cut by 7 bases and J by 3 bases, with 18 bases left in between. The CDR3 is CASTPGGGTDYGYTF. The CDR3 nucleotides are TGTGCCAGTACCCCGGGGGGGGGCACCGACTATGGCTACACCTTC.

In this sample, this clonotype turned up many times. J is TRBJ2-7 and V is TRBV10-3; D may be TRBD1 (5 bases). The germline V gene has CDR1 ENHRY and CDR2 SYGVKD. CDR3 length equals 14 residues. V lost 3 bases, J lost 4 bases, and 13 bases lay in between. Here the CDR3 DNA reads TGTGCCATCAGTGACTATGGGGCGAAATACGAGCAGTACTTC. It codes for CAISDYGAKYEQYF.

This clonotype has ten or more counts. The CDR3 reads CASSFSVSGTVYNEQFF. In DNA, the CDR3 is TGTGCCAGCAGTTTTTCTGTTTCCGGGACAGTATACAATGAGCAGTTCTTC. The genes are TRBV6-2 or TRBV6-3 and TRBJ2-1, with 7 bases lining up with TRBD1. This CDR3 has 17 amino acids. With 4 bases clipped from V and 4 bases from J, the junction kept 13 bases outside the gene matches. The germline CDR1 and CDR2 sequences are MNHEY and SVGEGT.

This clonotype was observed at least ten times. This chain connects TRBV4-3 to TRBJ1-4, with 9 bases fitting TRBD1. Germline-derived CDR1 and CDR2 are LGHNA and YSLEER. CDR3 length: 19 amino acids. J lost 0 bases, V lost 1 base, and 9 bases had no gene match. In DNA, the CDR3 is TGCGCCAGCAGCCAAGTGGACAGGGGTAGGGTTCCAACTAATGAAAAACTGTTTTTT. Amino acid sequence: CASSQVDRGRVPTNEKLFF.

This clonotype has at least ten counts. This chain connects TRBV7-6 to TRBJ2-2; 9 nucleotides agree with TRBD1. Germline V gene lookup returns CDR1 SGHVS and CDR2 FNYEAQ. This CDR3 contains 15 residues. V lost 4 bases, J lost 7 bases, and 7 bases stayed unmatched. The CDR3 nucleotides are TGTGCCAGCAGCTCGACAGGGGGGCAGGGCGGGGAGCTGTTTTTT. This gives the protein CASSSTGGQGGELFF.